Sequencing of this TCR beta chain was carried out in a study of OX40 agonist ivuxolimab in advanced cancers. CDR1 SQVTM and CDR2 ANQGSEA come from the germline V gene. The CDR3 is 14 residues long. Trimming removed 7 bases from V and 3 bases from J, with 15 bases in between. The count of this clone is one. Data came from immunoSEQ multiplex PCR; TCRdb stores just in-frame clones and leaves some out. The sample lists about 95,000 clones, roughly nine tenths occurring once. The input for sequencing was CD4+ or CD8+ T cells sorted from blood, taken in a trial of the OX40 agonist ivuxolimab. This TCR was recovered from an adult with an advanced solid tumor such as melanoma, head and neck, liver or kidney cancer. The chain recombines TRBV29-1 with TRBJ2-2; TRBD2 is a possible D gene (7 bases). In DNA, the CDR3 is TGCAGCGCAGAAAGCGGGACATACACCGGGGAGCTGTTTTTT. Translated: CSAESGTYTGELFF.